Listed here is a single T cell receptor (beta chain). Its antigen is unknown. The data are from a study of post-analysis software for immune sequencing data. Turning to the study itself: As for disease course, relapsing-remitting, secondary progressive and progressive-relapsing multiple sclerosis were all included. Study outcomes and limitations: Normalized Chao1 diversity was significantly lower in multiple sclerosis patients than in controls. Patients had higher frequencies than controls of roughly five TRBV segments, including TRBV5-6, TRBV5-1 and TRBV20-1.

Unique molecular identifiers had been added to the TCR beta cDNA libraries. TCRdb itself ran the PCR reads through MiXCR, one entry per CDR3 protein. The sample yields about 200,000 distinct CDR3 sequences, 29% seen once. V shed 1 base and J shed 7 bases, with 10 bases lying between them. Germline CDR1 is SEHNR and CDR2 is FQNEAQ (reference sequence). This CDR3 contains 13 residues. The source of this sequence is a girl aged 2-17 years with multiple sclerosis. The specimen was blood. The rearrangement joins TRBV7-9 to TRBJ1-2; a possible D gene is TRBD1 (5 bases). CDR3 in DNA: TGTGCCAGCAGCTTAGAGGGGTCTAGTGGCTACACCTTC. This sequence encodes CASSLEGSSGYTF. Filled out from reference TRBV7-9 and TRBJ1-2, the complete variable domain reads DTGVSQNPRHKITKRGQNVTFRCDPISEHNRLYWYRQTLGQGPEFLTYFQNEAQLEKSRLLSDRFSAERPKGSFSTLEIQRTEQGDSAMYLCASSLEGSSGYTFGSGTRLTVV.